The 8 T cell receptor beta chains presented below share a single source sample, sequenced in a study of cytomegalovirus exposure and HLA in healthy donors. The PCR made use of 60 Vbeta and 13 Jbeta primers. Some clones are missing from TCRdb's copy, which holds only in-frame ones; the method was immunoSEQ multiplex PCR. The sample yields 100,000 to 150,000 clones, around 72% seen once. Sequenced: PBMCs. The receptors here all came from a woman between 40 and 55 years old in good health and CMV-seronegative.

V usage is TRBV10-3 and J usage is TRBJ2-5; 8 bases are a match to TRBD2. Germline CDR1 is ENHRY and CDR2 is SYGVKD. V was pared by 5 bases and J by 0 bases, with 17 bases of the junction left unmatched. CDR3 length: 19 residues. The CDR3 DNA reads as TGTGCCATCAGTCGATATCCGCGGGGGGACCTCTTGTACCAAGAGACCCAGTACTTC. Translating gives CAISRYPRGDLLYQETQYF.

The CDR3 loop is CASSPSGTGFSYEQYF. The CDR3 DNA follows: TGTGCCAGCAGCCCCTCGGGGACAGGGTTCTCCTACGAGCAGTACTTC. The J gene is TRBJ2-7, the V gene TRBV13; 9 positions match TRBD1. CDR3 length: 16 residues. Germline V CDR1 and CDR2: PRHDT, FYEKMQ (reference sequence). V trimming: 5 bases; J trimming: 0 bases; junction bases outside the gene matches: 8. The full variable domain, its missing parts supplied by reference TRBV13 and TRBJ2-7, is AAGVIQSPRHLIKEKRETATLKCYPIPRHDTVYWYQQGPGQDPQFLISFYEKMQSDKGSIPDRFSAQQFSDYHSELNMSSLELGDSALYFCASSPSGTGFSYEQYFGPGTRLTVT.

The V call is TRBV5-1, the J call TRBJ1-1, with D unclear. CDR1 and CDR2 from the germline V gene are SGHRS and YFSETQ. V lost 5 bases and J lost 2, with 13 bases in between. This CDR3 has 14 residues. CDR3 bases: TGCGCCAGCAGGGTACAGAGTACCAACACTGAAGCTTTCTTT. Amino acids: CASRVQSTNTEAFF. Full variable domain (remainder filled in from reference TRBV5-1 and TRBJ1-1): KAGVTQTPRYLIKTRGQQVTLSCSPISGHRSVSWYQQTPGQGLQFLFEYFSETQRNKGNFPGRFSGRQFSNSRSEMNVSTLELGDSALYLCASRVQSTNTEAFFGQGTRLTVV.

The chain couples TRBV6-5 to TRBJ1-5, with 7 bases identical to TRBD1. Trimming cost V 6 bases and J 7 bases; bases outside gene matches: 6. Germline lookup yields CDR1 MNHEY and CDR2 SVGAGI. The CDR3 length is 13 residues. For the CDR3, the DNA is TGTGCCAGCAGGTCAAACAGGGGCCAGCCCCAGCATTTT. This sequence encodes CASRSNRGQPQHF.

This rearrangement joins TRBV4-1 to TRBJ1-6, with 7 nucleotides matching TRBD1. The V gene end was trimmed by 1 base and the J gene end by 8 bases; junction bases not matched to a gene: 5. This CDR3 comprises 15 residues. Germline-derived CDR1 and CDR2 are MGHRA and YSYEKL. CDR3 in DNA: TGCGCCAGCAGCCAAGGGACAGGCGAGTATTCACCCCTCCACTTT. Protein product: CASSQGTGEYSPLHF.

This chain connects TRBV28 to TRBJ1-2, with 11 bases lining up with TRBD1. The CDR3 extends over 16 amino acids. Germline values: CDR1 MDHEN, CDR2 SYDVKM. Trimming cost V 6 bases and J 8 bases; bases outside gene matches: 14. CDR3 sequence: CASSSLSGTGGRGYTF. CDR3 sequence (DNA): TGTGCCAGCAGCTCCCTATCCGGGACAGGGGGTAGGGGCTACACCTTC.

The chain couples TRBV12-5 to TRBJ2-5; the D is unclear. The CDR3 is made up of 15 amino acids. In germline, CDR1 is LGHNT, CDR2 FRNRAP. The ends were cut back, 0 bases at V and 3 bases at J, with 11 bases in the middle. Written as DNA, the CDR3 is TGTGCTAGTGGTTTGGTACGAGAGATTAAAGAGACCCAGTACTTC. Translating it yields CASGLVREIKETQYF.

The chain couples TRBV6-5 to TRBJ2-5; TRBD1 is a possible D gene (6 bases). The germline V gene has CDR1 MNHEY and CDR2 SVGAGI. This CDR3 is built from 15 residues. V lost 2 bases and J lost 2, with 12 bases in between. The CDR3 spells CASSYTRTAQETQYF. The CDR3 coding sequence is TGTGCCAGCAGTTACACCCGGACAGCTCAAGAGACCCAGTACTTC.